A selection of T cell receptor beta chains follows, all from one sample in a study of T cell responses to AZD1222 COVID-19 vaccine. Sequencing used immunoSEQ multiplex PCR; TCRdb keeps in-frame clones, though not all of them. The table includes 20,000 or so clones, around nine tenths detected once. This sample comprised peripheral blood, obtained 28 days after the second AZD1222 dose. These receptors were obtained from an adult who received the AZD1222 COVID-19 vaccine. Both conserved end residues are part of each CDR3.

TRBV7-6	TRBJ2-2	CASSFRQDTGELFF
TRBV5-1	TRBJ2-2	CASSWTGQSTGELFF
TRBV10-3	TRBJ2-2	CAISVDRTFTGELFF
TRBV28	TRBJ2-7	CASSAPDGPYEQYF
TRBV28	TRBJ2-1	CASSLGTPNEQFF
TRBV29-1	TRBJ2-3	CSVGRGRGTDTQYF
TRBV2	TRBJ2-7	CASSEPTAYEQYF
TRBV5-6	TRBJ1-1	CASSWGHTNTEAFF
TRBV2	TRBJ2-2	CASKERENTGELFF
TRBV7-9	TRBJ2-1	CASSAGVEQFF
TRBV19	TRBJ2-1	CASSPRRNYNEQFF
TRBV5-1	TRBJ1-2	CASKFGQGVRNYGYTF
TRBV2	TRBJ2-3	CASSPGTSVTDTQYF
TRBV14	TRBJ2-5	CASSQVLPVAGEGETQYF